This T cell receptor beta chain was captured by sequencing in a study of T cells in Graves' hyperthyroidism and ophthalmopathy. Researchers took RNA transcripts and amplified the TCR beta CDR3 regions from them. The HTBI set primed first-round TCR CDR3 RT-PCR. A single record per CDR3 protein comes from TCRdb applying MiXCR to the multiplex PCR reads. The sample holds around 200,000 distinct CDR3 sequences, about 18% seen once. The CDR3 runs to 14 residues. Germline CDR1 is LGHDT and CDR2 is YNNKEL (reference sequence). V was pared by 3 bases and J by 8 bases, with 14 bases between. The TCR originated in a woman aged 50 to 60 with Graves' hyperthyroidism. This chain uses TRBV3-1 with TRBJ1-5; TRBD1 might be the D (5 bases). The sample consisted of blood. CDR3 nucleotides: TGTGCCAGCAGCCAGATGGGGGTTGGGGAGCCCCAGCATTTT. This encodes CASSQMGVGEPQHF. Variable domain in full (rest from reference TRBV3-1 and TRBJ1-5): DTAVSQTPKYLVTQMGNDKSIKCEQNLGHDTMYWYKQDSKKFLKIMFSYNNKELIINETVPNRFSPKSPDKAHLNLHINSLELGDSAVYFCASSQMGVGEPQHFGDGTRLSIL.